This entry concerns a single T cell receptor (beta chain). The repertoire was sequenced with immunoSEQ multiplex PCR; TCRdb's copy has only in-frame clones and lacks some. The sample includes under 500,000 clones, 75% to 90% seen only once; the top ten take 1% to 1.3%. V was pared by 7 bases and J by 5 bases, with 8 bases of the junction left unmatched. The germline gives CDR1 LNHDA, CDR2 SQIVND (reference sequence). The CDR3 sequence is 14 residues long. This sample is part of a study of blood T cell repertoires in COVID-19. This TCR came from a man aged 25 to 45 who had recovered from COVID-19. Sequencing was performed on PBMCs or T cells enriched from blood (not recorded which). The chain joins TRBV19 to TRBJ1-5; 7 bases align to TRBD1. Here the CDR3 DNA reads TGTGCCAGTAATTTCGGGCAGGGGGATCAGCCCCAGCATTTT. Translation gives CASNFGQGDQPQHF.